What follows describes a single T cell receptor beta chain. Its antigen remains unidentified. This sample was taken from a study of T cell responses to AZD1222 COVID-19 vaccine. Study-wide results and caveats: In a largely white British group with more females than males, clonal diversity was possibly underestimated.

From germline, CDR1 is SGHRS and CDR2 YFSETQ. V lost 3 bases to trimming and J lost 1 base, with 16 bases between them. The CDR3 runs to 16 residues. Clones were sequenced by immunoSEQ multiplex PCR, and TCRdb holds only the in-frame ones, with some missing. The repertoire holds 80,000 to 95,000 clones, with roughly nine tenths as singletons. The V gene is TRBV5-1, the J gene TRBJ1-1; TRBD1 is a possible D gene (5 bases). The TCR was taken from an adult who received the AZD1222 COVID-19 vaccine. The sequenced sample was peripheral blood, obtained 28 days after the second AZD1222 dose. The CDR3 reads CASSSMPGTGNTEAFF. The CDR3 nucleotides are TGCGCCAGCAGCTCCATGCCCGGGACGGGGAACACTGAAGCTTTCTTT.